Below, 20 T cell receptor beta chains from the same sample are listed, as sequenced in a study of blood T cell repertoires in COVID-19. Data came from immunoSEQ multiplex PCR; TCRdb stores just in-frame clones and leaves some out. Altogether about 64,000 clones are present, just over 85% being singletons, with the ten largest covering approximately 40%. Material: peripheral blood. Every receptor here comes from a woman aged 55 to 70 with COVID-19, enrolled during active disease.

This sequence joins TRBV29-1 and TRBJ2-2, with D possibly being TRBD1 (7 bases). Deletions cut 7 bases from V and 9 bases from J, with 18 bases between. The CDR3 extends over 13 amino acids. The germline V gene encodes CDR1 SQVTM and CDR2 ANQGSEA. CDR3 residues: CSAQGGAMRELFF. The CDR3 nucleotides are TGCAGCGCCCAGGGGGGAGCAATGAGGGAGCTGTTTTTT.

The gene calls are TRBV4-1 and TRBJ1-1; D is undetermined. Germline values: CDR1 MGHRA, CDR2 YSYEKL. V dropped 1 base and J dropped 3 bases, with 18 bases sitting between them. CDR3 length: 17 amino acids. The CDR3 protein is CASSQVNLGFADTEAFF. The CDR3, as DNA: TGCGCCAGCAGCCAAGTTAACCTCGGGTTCGCGGACACTGAAGCTTTCTTT.

CDR3 DNA: TGTGCCAGCTCAATTCACAGGGAAGAAAAACTGTTTTTT. This codes for CASSIHREEKLFF. The chain joins TRBV18 to TRBJ1-4; a weak D match, TRBD1 (6 bases). Per germline, CDR1 KGHSH and CDR2 LQKENI. Deletions cut 5 bases from V and 8 bases from J, with 12 bases between. This CDR3 is built from 13 residues.

The chain joins TRBV7-2 to TRBJ1-5; the match to TRBD1 covers 11 bases. The CDR3 consists of 16 residues. Germline V gene data show CDR1 as SGHTA and CDR2 as FQGNSA. V trimming: 3 bases; J trimming: 7 bases; junction bases outside the gene matches: 8. As DNA, the CDR3 is TGTGCCAGCAGCTTGGTAGGGACAGGGGGACAGCAGCCCCAGCATTTT. Its protein product is CASSLVGTGGQQPQHF.

This rearrangement joins TRBV19 to TRBJ2-1; no clear D. The CDR3 has 16 residues. The germline V gene encodes CDR1 LNHDA and CDR2 SQIVND (reference sequence). The germline V and J ends were trimmed by 2 bases and 1 base, with 12 bases remaining between them. CDR3 DNA sequence: TGTGCCAGTAGTATACATCCACCCTATTCCTACAATGAGCAGTTCTTC. Translation gives CASSIHPPYSYNEQFF.

This clone is a singleton in its sample. V usage is TRBV7-9 and J usage is TRBJ2-5, with no clear D. Germline V lookup: CDR1 SEHNR, CDR2 FQNEAQ (reference sequence). V was trimmed by 1 base and J by 2 bases, leaving 11 bases between them. The CDR3 has 15 residues. The CDR3: CASSLGQAKQETQYF. The CDR3 region has the DNA TGTGCCAGCAGCTTAGGCCAGGCAAAACAAGAGACCCAGTACTTC.

The chain is built from TRBV27 and TRBJ1-1; the D gene is possibly TRBD1 (5 bases). Germline CDR1 MNHEY, CDR2 SMNVEV (reference sequence). The length of the CDR3 is 15 residues. Trimming took off 6 bases at V and 0 bases at J, with 14 bases between the two ends. The CDR3 here is CASSPRWGMNTEAFF. CDR3 DNA: TGTGCCAGCAGCCCTCGGTGGGGCATGAACACTGAAGCTTTCTTT.

This chain links TRBV5-6 with TRBJ2-1; TRBD2 might be the D (5 bases). The germline gives CDR1 SGHDT, CDR2 YYEEEE. The CDR3 is 17 amino acids. Trimming stripped 0 bases from V and 7 bases from J, with 20 bases between. CDR3 protein: CASSLAKDSLMENEQFF. The CDR3 DNA is TGTGCCAGCAGCTTGGCCAAGGACTCCCTGATGGAGAATGAGCAGTTCTTC.

The chain has TRBV2 and TRBJ2-2; D is perhaps TRBD2 (5 bases). V lost 2 bases and J 4 bases, leaving 14 bases between the germline ends. CDR3 length: 16 amino acids. Germline values: CDR1 SNHLY, CDR2 FYNNEI. CDR3 protein: CASSEFRIGGTGELFF. CDR3 bases: TGTGCCAGCAGTGAATTTAGGATAGGAGGCACCGGGGAGCTGTTTTTT.

This chain links TRBV7-9 with TRBJ2-7; maybe TRBD2 (5 bases). The CDR3 length is 15 residues. CDR1 is SEHNR and CDR2 is FQNEAQ in the germline V gene (reference sequence). Trimming took off 2 bases at V and 5 bases at J, with 16 bases between the two ends. DNA for the CDR3: TGTGCCAGCAGCTTATCCGAGGCTAGCAGCCACGAGCAGTACTTC. It codes for CASSLSEASSHEQYF.

The chain carries TRBV3-1 (or the pseudogene TRBV3-2) and TRBJ2-3, with D possibly matching TRBD2 (5 bases). The germline gives CDR1 LGHDT, CDR2 YNNKEL (reference sequence). With 1 base removed from V and 6 bases from J, the gap between germline ends came to 8 bases. The CDR3 runs to 13 residues. CDR3 DNA: TGTGCCAGCAGCCAAGTGGGAGCGGATACGCAGTATTTT. It translates to CASSQVGADTQYF.

V usage is TRBV7-9 and J usage is TRBJ1-1; D is undetermined. The CDR3 runs 14 residues. Looked up from germline, CDR1 is SEHNR and CDR2 is FQNEAQ (reference sequence). The ends were cut back, 1 base at V and 4 bases at J, with 10 bases in the middle. The CDR3 spells CASSLDRLITEAFF. CDR3 in DNA: TGTGCCAGCAGCTTAGACAGATTGATCACTGAAGCTTTCTTT.

V is TRBV6-1 and J is TRBJ1-2; 8 positions match TRBD1. V dropped 2 bases and J dropped 2; count of bases not matched to a gene: 1. Germline CDR1 MNHNS, CDR2 SASEGT. The CDR3 loop spans 14 amino acids. DNA for the CDR3: TGTGCCAGCAGTGAACCAGGGGGCAACTATGGCTACACCTTC. Translated, it gives CASSEPGGNYGYTF.

The V call is TRBV7-9, the J call TRBJ2-7; 8 bases fit TRBD2. CDR1 and CDR2 (germline): SEHNR, FQNEAQ (reference sequence). J was trimmed by 5 bases and V by 0 bases; bases with no gene match: 6. The CDR3 totals 15 residues. In DNA, the CDR3 is TGTGCCAGCAGCTTAGCTACCACGGGGGGGCACGAGCAGTACTTC. This translates into CASSLATTGGHEQYF. Full variable domain (outside the CDR3, taken from reference TRBV7-9 and TRBJ2-7): DTGVSQNPRHKITKRGQNVTFRCDPISEHNRLYWYRQTLGQGPEFLTYFQNEAQLEKSRLLSDRFSAERPKGSFSTLEIQRTEQGDSAMYLCASSLATTGGHEQYFGPGTRLTVT.

The CDR3 reads CASSLNGAGDYEQYF. CDR3 DNA sequence: TGTGCCAGCAGCTTGAATGGAGCGGGAGACTACGAGCAGTACTTC. The chain links TRBV5-6 to TRBJ2-7; 8 nucleotides agree with TRBD2. The germline CDR1 and CDR2 sequences are SGHDT and YYEEEE. The CDR3 spans 15 residues. V lost 1 base, J lost 3 bases, and 6 bases stayed unmatched.

The V call is TRBV10-1, the J call TRBJ1-2; D may be TRBD1 (5 bases). Per germline, CDR1 WNHNN and CDR2 SYGVQD (reference sequence). V gave up 6 bases and J gave up 4 bases, with 18 bases separating them. This CDR3 region has 15 residues. The CDR3 is CASSSRQGWIYGYTF. The CDR3 nucleotides read TGCGCCAGCAGCTCCCGTCAGGGCTGGATCTATGGCTACACCTTC.

The rearrangement joins TRBV2 to TRBJ2-2, with TRBD2 identical over 11 bases. The length of the CDR3 is 20 residues. Germline CDR1 and CDR2: SNHLY and FYNNEI. Trimming removed 7 bases from V and 0 bases from J; junction bases left unmatched: 16. The CDR3 DNA sequence: TGTGCCAGCATCCCCGGGGGGGAAATAGCGGGAGGGCCGAACACCGGGGAGCTGTTTTTT. Its translation is CASIPGGEIAGGPNTGELFF.

The table lists this clone with a count of one. V gene TRBV11-1 combines with J gene TRBJ2-5; possibly TRBD1 for D (5 bases). The V end was cut by 3 bases, the J end by 5 bases, with 10 bases between. This CDR3 has 13 amino acids. Germline CDR1 is SGHAT and CDR2 is FQDESV (reference sequence). CDR3 in amino acids: CASSFREYETQYF. The CDR3 DNA reads as TGTGCCAGCAGCTTCAGGGAATACGAGACCCAGTACTTC.

CDR3 in amino acids: CATSDFGGPYNEQFF. The CDR3 nucleotides are TGTGCCACCAGTGATTTTGGTGGGCCATACAATGAGCAGTTCTTC. The chain carries TRBV24-1 and TRBJ2-1; D is unresolved. CDR1 and CDR2 from the germline V gene are KGHDR and SFDVKD. The CDR3 is made up of 15 amino acids. Trimming left V 1 base short and J 4 bases short, with 10 bases between.

Only one count was recorded for this clone. V usage is TRBV7-8 and J usage is TRBJ2-5; 12 nucleotides match TRBD1. V trimming: 1 base; J trimming: 5 bases; junction bases outside the gene matches: 5. The CDR3 has 16 amino acids. Germline loops: CDR1 SGHVS, CDR2 FQNEAQ. As DNA, the CDR3 is TGTGCCAGCAGCTTAGGGGACAGGGGGCTTAGGGAGACCCAGTACTTC. Its protein product is CASSLGDRGLRETQYF. Based on the CDR3 plus reference TRBV7-8 and TRBJ2-5, the full variable domain is GAGVSQSPRYKVAKRGQDVALRCDPISGHVSLFWYQQALGQGPEFLTYFQNEAQLDKSGLPSDRFFAERPEGSVSTLKIQRTQQEDSAVYLCASSLGDRGLRETQYFGPGTRLLVL.